Below are 4 T cell receptor beta chains sequenced from a single sample in a study of CD8 T cells in Susac syndrome. The authors reverse transcribed roughly 0.5 to 1 ug RNA with random hexamers. Each CDR3 protein gets one entry after TCRdb re-called the immunoSEQ multiplex PCR reads with MiXCR. Among 150,000 to 200,000 distinct CDR3 sequences, roughly 95% were seen once, and the ten largest hold over 0.09%. Material for sequencing was CD4+ T cells from PBMCs. The source of these receptors is a human donor with multiple sclerosis.

The V and J genes are TRBV27 and TRBJ2-3, with no clear D. V was pared by 0 bases and J by 5 bases, with 6 bases between. CDR3 length: 13 amino acids. Looked up from germline, CDR1 is MNHEY and CDR2 is SMNVEV (reference sequence). CDR3 region: CASSLSPRDTQYF. CDR3 sequence (DNA): TGTGCCAGCAGTTTATCTCCCCGAGATACGCAGTATTTT.

The DNA of the CDR3 is TGCGCCAGCAGCATTAGCGGGAGGGCAGATACGCAGTATTTT. Its translation: CASSISGRADTQYF. The chain links TRBV5-1 to TRBJ2-3, with 11 bases that match TRBD2. V lost 4 bases and J lost 4; bases outside the gene matches: 2. This CDR3 region has 14 residues. The V gene's germline CDR1 is SGHRS and CDR2 YFSETQ.

The chain recombines TRBV20-1 with TRBJ2-1, with 7 bases fitting TRBD2. Trimming cost V 3 bases and J 0 bases; bases outside gene matches: 8. Looked up from germline, CDR1 is DFQATT and CDR2 is SNEGSKA (reference sequence). The CDR3 is made up of 16 amino acids. This CDR3 reads CSARAFRGSSYNEQFF. Here the CDR3 DNA reads TGCAGTGCTAGGGCTTTTCGCGGGAGCTCCTACAATGAGCAGTTCTTC.

This clonotype was picked up a small number of times. V gene TRBV30 combines with J gene TRBJ2-5, with 7 bases aligning to TRBD2. Trimming removed 4 bases from V and 4 bases from J; junction bases left unmatched: 3. Germline-derived CDR1 and CDR2 are GTSNPN and SVGIG (reference sequence). This CDR3 is 12 amino acids long. The CDR3 nucleotides are TGTGCCTGGATTGGGGAGGGAGAGACCCAGTACTTC. Its protein product is CAWIGEGETQYF.